What follows are 25 T cell receptor beta chains derived from one specimen sequenced in a study of blood T cell repertoires in COVID-19. TCRdb keeps only in-frame clones here, not all; method: immunoSEQ multiplex PCR. The sample records 210,000 or so clones, approximately 87% being singletons. Input material: peripheral blood. These receptors all come from a woman between 45 and 60 years old with acute or convalescent COVID-19.

This chain joins TRBV5-6 and TRBJ1-6; a weak D match, TRBD1 (6 bases). The V gene lost 4 bases and the J gene lost 9 bases, with 14 bases spanning the gap. Germline CDR1 and CDR2: SGHDT and YYEEEE. This CDR3 region has 14 residues. The CDR3 loop reads CASSPGGAASPLHF. As DNA, the CDR3 is TGTGCCAGCAGCCCTGGGGGGGCAGCTTCACCCCTCCACTTT.

The chain employs TRBV2 and TRBJ2-4, with TRBD1 as a possible D gene (6 bases). CDR1 is SNHLY, CDR2 FYNNEI, per germline. V was cut by 6 bases and J by 0 bases, with 9 bases left in between. The CDR3 consists of 14 residues. The CDR3 sequence: CASRQGLAKNIQYF. The CDR3 DNA sequence: TGTGCCAGCAGACAGGGTCTAGCCAAAAACATTCAGTACTTC.

The chain has TRBV20-1 and TRBJ1-2, with TRBD1 as a possible D gene (6 bases). The CDR3 length is 12 residues. The germline gives CDR1 DFQATT, CDR2 SNEGSKA (reference sequence). Deletions cut 3 bases from V and 2 bases from J, with 7 bases between. Here the CDR3 DNA reads TGCAGTGCTAGTCAGGGGAACTATGGCTACACCTTC. Translation gives CSASQGNYGYTF.

The gene calls are TRBV29-1 and TRBJ1-2; D may be TRBD1 (5 bases). This CDR3 spans 13 amino acids. Trimming removed 1 base at V and 6 bases at J, with 12 bases between. CDR1 and CDR2 from the germline V gene are SQVTM and ANQGSEA. The CDR3 is CSVEGEWGDGYTF. The DNA of the CDR3 is TGCAGCGTTGAAGGGGAATGGGGGGATGGCTACACCTTC.

This clone was seen only once. The rearrangement links TRBV24-1 to TRBJ2-1; no clear D gene. Germline assignment: CDR1 KGHDR and CDR2 SFDVKD. There are 13 residues in the CDR3. With 0 bases removed from V and 12 bases from J, the gap between germline ends came to 11 bases. The DNA for the CDR3 is TGTGCCACCAGTGATTTGACCTCAAATAGGCAGTTCTTC. Translation gives CATSDLTSNRQFF.

The chain has TRBV28 and TRBJ2-5, with 8 bases aligning to TRBD1. Trimming cost V 4 bases and J 3 bases; bases outside gene matches: 4. The germline CDR1 and CDR2 sequences are MDHEN and SYDVKM. The CDR3 length is 14 residues. CDR3 amino acids: CASSWGQAEETQYF. The CDR3, as DNA: TGTGCCAGCAGTTGGGGACAGGCCGAAGAGACCCAGTACTTC.

V and J are TRBV19 and TRBJ2-6; possibly TRBD1 for D (5 bases). The CDR3 is made up of 15 amino acids. The V end lost 7 bases, the J end lost 3 bases, and 13 bases lay between the germline ends. CDR1 is LNHDA, CDR2 SQIVND, per germline (reference sequence). This CDR3 reads CASTRQSYGANVLTF. DNA of the CDR3: TGTGCCAGTACCCGACAGTCGTATGGGGCCAACGTCCTGACTTTC.

This clone was found once. This rearrangement joins TRBV30 to TRBJ1-4, with TRBD1 identical over 7 bases. V lost 5 bases, J lost 4 bases, and 7 bases stayed unmatched. The length of the CDR3 is 14 residues. From germline, CDR1 is GTSNPN and CDR2 SVGIG (reference sequence). CDR3 DNA sequence: TGTGCCTGGCACAAGGGACAGTTTAATGAAAAACTGTTTTTT. Translated: CAWHKGQFNEKLFF.

V and J are TRBV29-1 and TRBJ2-3; the D gene is possibly TRBD1 (6 bases). The CDR3 covers 16 residues. Trimming pared 6 bases from V and 0 bases from J, leaving 19 bases between. The germline CDR1 and CDR2 sequences are SQVTM and ANQGSEA. The CDR3 DNA is TGCAGCGTCGCCGGGACACCAGCTTCTAGCACAGATACGCAGTATTTT. It codes for CSVAGTPASSTDTQYF.

This chain uses TRBV6-2 or TRBV6-3 with TRBJ1-1, with D possibly being TRBD1 (6 bases). Germline lookup yields CDR1 MNHEY and CDR2 SVGEGT. The CDR3 extends over 13 amino acids. V lost 6 bases to trimming and J lost 3 bases, with 11 bases between them. For the CDR3, the DNA is TGTGCCAGCAGCGGGGGCTGGGACACTGAAGCTTTCTTT. Translating it yields CASSGGWDTEAFF.

The V and J genes are TRBV11-2 and TRBJ2-7, with D unclear. Germline assignment: CDR1 SGHAT and CDR2 FQNNGV. The V and J ends lost 1 base and 6 bases respectively, with 16 bases between them. The CDR3 contains 15 residues. The DNA for the CDR3 is TGTGCCAGCAGCTTAGGGAGTTTAAGCTCTAGCGAGCAGTACTTC. Amino acids: CASSLGSLSSSEQYF. The variable domain in full, with the rest retrieved from reference TRBV11-2 and TRBJ2-7, is EAGVAQSPRYKIIEKRQSVAFWCNPISGHATLYWYQQILGQGPKLLIQFQNNGVVDDSQLPKDRFSAERLKGVDSTLKIQPAKLEDSAVYLCASSLGSLSSSEQYFGPGTRLTVT.

J is TRBJ1-1 and V is TRBV5-1; D might be TRBD1 (6 bases). The CDR3 covers 15 residues. Trimming stripped 0 bases from V and 5 bases from J, with 14 bases between. Germline V lookup: CDR1 SGHRS, CDR2 YFSETQ. CDR3 coding DNA: TGCGCCAGCAGCTTGGCCCTGGGGGCATTGACTGAAGCTTTCTTT. Its protein product is CASSLALGALTEAFF.

The chain recombines TRBV30 with TRBJ2-6, with D maybe TRBD1 (5 bases). CDR3 length: 14 residues. The germline V and J ends were trimmed by 6 bases and 3 bases, with 12 bases remaining between them. Looked up from germline, CDR1 is GTSNPN and CDR2 is SVGIG (reference sequence). CDR3 sequence reads: CACHRGYGANVLTF. The CDR3 nucleotides are TGTGCCTGCCATAGGGGTTATGGGGCCAACGTCCTGACTTTC. The whole variable domain, filled in from reference TRBV30 and TRBJ2-6, reads SQTIHQWPATLVQPVGSPLSLECTVEGTSNPNLYWYRQAAGRGLQLLFYSVGIGQISSEVPQNLSASRPQDRQFILSSKKLLLSDSGFYLCACHRGYGANVLTFGAGSRLTVL.

The chain recombines TRBV18 with TRBJ1-1; D is unresolved. There are 12 residues in the CDR3. The V end was cut by 6 bases, the J end by 7 bases, with 12 bases between. The germline CDR1 and CDR2 sequences are KGHSH and LQKENI. The CDR3 reads CASSLQKIEAFF. DNA for the CDR3: TGTGCCAGCTCTCTCCAGAAGATTGAAGCTTTCTTT.

This chain links TRBV11-3 with TRBJ1-1, with TRBD1 matching 7 bases. Per the germline V gene, CDR1 is SGHNT and CDR2 is YENEEA. The CDR3 sequence is 15 residues long. The V and J ends lost 5 bases and 3 bases, in that order; junction bases with no gene match: 9. CDR3 sequence reads: CASSPGTAKDTEAFF. The CDR3 region has the DNA TGTGCCAGCAGCCCAGGGACAGCGAAGGACACTGAAGCTTTCTTT. Full variable domain (outside the CDR3, taken from reference TRBV11-3 and TRBJ1-1): EAGVVQSPRYKIIEKKQPVAFWCNPISGHNTLYWYLQNLGQGPELLIRYENEEAVDDSQLPKDRFSAERLKGVDSTLKIQPAELGDSAVYLCASSPGTAKDTEAFFGQGTRLTVV.

Only a few counts were recorded for this clone. The chain has TRBV24-1 and TRBJ2-5; TRBD2 aligns across 8 bases. Germline-derived CDR1 and CDR2 are KGHDR and SFDVKD. After removal of 4 bases from V and 5 bases from J, the junction contained 8 bases not matched to a gene. The length of the CDR3 is 15 residues. The CDR3 DNA reads TGTGCCACCAGTGAACTTACGGGGGGGCGGGAGACCCAGTACTTC. Translating gives CATSELTGGRETQYF.

This sequence joins TRBV9 and TRBJ2-1; 7 bases line up with TRBD2. The CDR3 is made up of 16 amino acids. The V gene end was trimmed by 3 bases and the J gene end by 4 bases; junction bases not matched to a gene: 10. CDR1 and CDR2 from the germline V gene are SGDLS and YYNGEE. The CDR3 sequence: CASSGGPASGYNEQFF. The CDR3 DNA is TGTGCCAGCAGCGGAGGCCCAGCTAGCGGATACAATGAGCAGTTCTTC.

The rearrangement joins TRBV6-2 or TRBV6-3 to TRBJ2-7, with D maybe TRBD2 (5 bases). V gave up 0 bases and J gave up 3 bases, with 12 bases separating them. The CDR3 is 15 amino acids. The V gene's germline CDR1 is MNHEY and CDR2 SVGEGT. The CDR3 DNA reads as TGTGCCAGCAGTTACTCCGAGACTACCCTCTACGAGCAGTACTTC. This translates into CASSYSETTLYEQYF.

The chain employs TRBV20-1 and TRBJ2-4; D perhaps matches TRBD2 (7 bases). Trimming removed 3 bases at V and 8 bases at J, with 20 bases between. Germline loops: CDR1 DFQATT, CDR2 SNEGSKA (reference sequence). The CDR3 is made up of 15 amino acids. Written as DNA, the CDR3 is TGCAGTGCTAGTCCGCCGAGGGGGGCGGGGGACATTCAGTACTTC. Residues: CSASPPRGAGDIQYF.

This chain uses TRBV15 with TRBJ1-2; no firm D call. Trimming shortened V by 2 bases and J by 4 bases, and 11 bases separated the two germline ends. Germline-derived CDR1 and CDR2 are LNHNV and YYDKDF (reference sequence). The CDR3 is made up of 14 amino acids. CDR3 sequence: CATSRNGLGYGYTF. In DNA form, the CDR3 reads TGTGCCACCAGCAGAAACGGACTCGGCTATGGCTACACCTTC.

The chain has TRBV19 and TRBJ1-3; no clear D. V lost 7 bases and J 0 bases, leaving 10 bases between the germline ends. Germline V gene sequence: CDR1 LNHDA, CDR2 SQIVND (reference sequence). The CDR3 loop spans 14 amino acids. CDR3 amino acids: CASILTSSGNTIYF. The CDR3 DNA sequence: TGTGCCAGTATACTGACTAGCTCTGGAAACACCATATATTTT.

This rearrangement joins TRBV12-3 or TRBV12-4 to TRBJ2-7; maybe TRBD1 (5 bases). With 2 bases removed from V and 6 bases from J, the gap between germline ends came to 5 bases. CDR3 size: 11 residues. The CDR3 sequence: CASSLRGEQYF. In DNA form, the CDR3 reads TGTGCCAGCAGTTTAAGGGGCGAGCAGTACTTC.

This clone was detected only once. This chain joins TRBV4-3 and TRBJ2-3; weak D call: TRBD2 (7 bases). Trimming removed 0 bases at V and 0 bases at J, with 19 bases between. CDR3 size: 19 residues. Looked up from germline, CDR1 is LGHNA and CDR2 is YSLEER. CDR3 nucleotides: TGCGCCAGCAGCCAAGATTGGGGGGGCGTAGCGGCTAGCACAGATACGCAGTATTTT. It specifies CASSQDWGGVAASTDTQYF.

The chain joins TRBV9 to TRBJ1-3; D unresolved. V gave up 5 bases and J gave up 1 base, with 10 bases separating them. The CDR3 runs to 14 residues. Germline CDR1 and CDR2: SGDLS and YYNGEE. The DNA of the CDR3 is TGTGCCAGCAGTATAGATTGGTCTGGAAACACCATATATTTT. This codes for CASSIDWSGNTIYF.

The chain recombines TRBV7-8 with TRBJ2-7; possible D gene TRBD2, 5 bases. Germline CDR1 SGHVS, CDR2 FQNEAQ. The CDR3 is 13 amino acids. CDR3 sequence reads: CAVGAVTSYEQYF. The DNA for the CDR3 is TGTGCAGTGGGAGCAGTCACCTCCTACGAGCAGTACTTC.